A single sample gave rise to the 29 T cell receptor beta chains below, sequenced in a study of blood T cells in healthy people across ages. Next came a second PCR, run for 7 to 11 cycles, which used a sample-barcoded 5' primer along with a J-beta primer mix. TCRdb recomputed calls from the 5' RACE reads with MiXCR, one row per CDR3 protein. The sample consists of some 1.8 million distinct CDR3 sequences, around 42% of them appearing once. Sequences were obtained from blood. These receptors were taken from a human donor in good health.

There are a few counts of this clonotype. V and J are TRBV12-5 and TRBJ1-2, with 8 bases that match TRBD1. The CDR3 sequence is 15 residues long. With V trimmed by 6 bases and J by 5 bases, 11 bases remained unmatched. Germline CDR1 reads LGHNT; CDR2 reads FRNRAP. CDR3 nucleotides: TGTGCTAGTGGGCCCGGGACAGGCTCCGGGTATGGCTACACCTTC. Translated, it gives CASGPGTGSGYGYTF.

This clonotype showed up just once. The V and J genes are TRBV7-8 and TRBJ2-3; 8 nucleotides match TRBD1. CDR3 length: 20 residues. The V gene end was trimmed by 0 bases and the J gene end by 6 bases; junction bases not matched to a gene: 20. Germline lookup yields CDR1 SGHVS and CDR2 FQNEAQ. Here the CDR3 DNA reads TGTGCCAGCAGCTTAGCGAGGGGACAGGATCGTCGGGCGCGTCCTGATACGCAGTATTTT. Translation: CASSLARGQDRRARPDTQYF.

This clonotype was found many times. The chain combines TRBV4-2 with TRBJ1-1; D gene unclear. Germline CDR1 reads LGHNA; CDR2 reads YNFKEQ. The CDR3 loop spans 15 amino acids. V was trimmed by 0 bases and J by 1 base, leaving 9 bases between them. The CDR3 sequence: CASSQERHPNTEAFF. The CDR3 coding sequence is TGTGCCAGCAGCCAAGAAAGACACCCGAACACTGAAGCTTTCTTT.

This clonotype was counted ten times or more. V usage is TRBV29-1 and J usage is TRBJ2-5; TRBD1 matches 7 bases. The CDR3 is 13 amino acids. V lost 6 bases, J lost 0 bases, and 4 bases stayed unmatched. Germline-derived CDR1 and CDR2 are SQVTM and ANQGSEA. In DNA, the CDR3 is TGCAGCGTAGCAGGGGGACACCAAGAGACCCAGTACTTC. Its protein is CSVAGGHQETQYF.

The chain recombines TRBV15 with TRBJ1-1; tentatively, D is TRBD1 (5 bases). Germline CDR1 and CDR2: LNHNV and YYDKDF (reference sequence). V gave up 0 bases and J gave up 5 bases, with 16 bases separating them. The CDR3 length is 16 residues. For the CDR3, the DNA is TGTGCCACCAGCAGAGATCAAGGAGGGGTGGGGACTGAAGCTTTCTTT. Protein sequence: CATSRDQGGVGTEAFF. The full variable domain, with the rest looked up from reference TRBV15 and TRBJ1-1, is DAMVIQNPRYQVTQFGKPVTLSCSQTLNHNVMYWYQQKSSQAPKLLFHYYDKDFNNEADTPDNFQSRRPNTSFCFLDIRSPGLGDTAMYLCATSRDQGGVGTEAFFGQGTRLTVV.

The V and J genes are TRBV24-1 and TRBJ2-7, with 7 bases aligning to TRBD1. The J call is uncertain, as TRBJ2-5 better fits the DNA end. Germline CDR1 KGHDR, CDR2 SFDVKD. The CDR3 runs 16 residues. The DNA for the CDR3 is TGTGCCACCAGTGATGCCCGGGGCAGGGGGTTCGAGACCCAGTACTTC. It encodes CATSDARGRGFETQYF.

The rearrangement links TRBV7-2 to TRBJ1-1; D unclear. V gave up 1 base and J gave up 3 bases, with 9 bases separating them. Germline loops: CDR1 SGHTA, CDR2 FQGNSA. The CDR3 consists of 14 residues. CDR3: CASSLGVGDTEAFF. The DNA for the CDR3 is TGTGCCAGCAGCTTAGGGGTCGGGGACACTGAAGCTTTCTTT.

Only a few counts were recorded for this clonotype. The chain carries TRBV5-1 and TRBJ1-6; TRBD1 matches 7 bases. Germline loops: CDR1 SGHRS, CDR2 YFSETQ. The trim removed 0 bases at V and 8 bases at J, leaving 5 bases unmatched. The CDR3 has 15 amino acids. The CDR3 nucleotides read TGCGCCAGCAGCTTGGTTGACAGGGACGATTCACCCCTCCACTTT. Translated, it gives CASSLVDRDDSPLHF.

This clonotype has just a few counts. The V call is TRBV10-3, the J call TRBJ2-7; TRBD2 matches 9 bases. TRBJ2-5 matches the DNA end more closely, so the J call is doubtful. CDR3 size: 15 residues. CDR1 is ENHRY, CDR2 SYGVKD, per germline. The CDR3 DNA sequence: TGTGCCATCAGTGAAGGTAGCGGGGGCCTCGGGACCCAGTACTTC. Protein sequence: CAISEGSGGLGTQYF.

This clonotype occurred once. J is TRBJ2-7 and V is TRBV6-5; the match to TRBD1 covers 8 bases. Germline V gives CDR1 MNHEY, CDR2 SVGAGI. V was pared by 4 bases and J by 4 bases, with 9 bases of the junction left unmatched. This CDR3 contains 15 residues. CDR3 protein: CASSWTGQGGYEQYF. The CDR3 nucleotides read TGTGCCAGCAGTTGGACTGGACAGGGCGGATACGAGCAGTACTTC.

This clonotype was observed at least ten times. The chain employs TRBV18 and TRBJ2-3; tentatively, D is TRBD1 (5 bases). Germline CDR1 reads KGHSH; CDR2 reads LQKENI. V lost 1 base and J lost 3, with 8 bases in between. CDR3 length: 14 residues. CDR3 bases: TGTGCCAGCTCACCACAGGGGATAACAGATACGCAGTATTTT. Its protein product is CASSPQGITDTQYF.

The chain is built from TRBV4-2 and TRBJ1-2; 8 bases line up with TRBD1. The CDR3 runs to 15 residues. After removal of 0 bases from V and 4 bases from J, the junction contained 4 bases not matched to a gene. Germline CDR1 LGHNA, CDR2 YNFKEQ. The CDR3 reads CASSQETGVGYGYTF. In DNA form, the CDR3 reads TGTGCCAGCAGCCAAGAGACAGGGGTGGGCTATGGCTACACCTTC.

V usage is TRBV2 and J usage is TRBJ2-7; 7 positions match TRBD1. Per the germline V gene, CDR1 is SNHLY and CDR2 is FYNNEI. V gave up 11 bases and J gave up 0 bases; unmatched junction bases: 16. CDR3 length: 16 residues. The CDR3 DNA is TGTGCCTCAGACGGCAGCAAGGACAGGAGCTCCTACGAGCAGTACTTC. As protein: CASDGSKDRSSYEQYF.

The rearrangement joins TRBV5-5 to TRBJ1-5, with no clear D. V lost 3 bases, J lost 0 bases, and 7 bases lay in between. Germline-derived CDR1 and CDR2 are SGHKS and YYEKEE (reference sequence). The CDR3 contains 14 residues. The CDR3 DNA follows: TGTGCCAGCAGCTGGACGAATAGCAATCAGCCCCAGCATTTT. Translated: CASSWTNSNQPQHF. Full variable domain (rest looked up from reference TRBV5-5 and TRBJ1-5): DAGVTQSPTHLIKTRGQQVTLRCSPISGHKSVSWYQQVLGQGPQFIFQYYEKEERGRGNFPDRFSARQFPNYSSELNVNALLLGDSALYLCASSWTNSNQPQHFGDGTRLSIL.

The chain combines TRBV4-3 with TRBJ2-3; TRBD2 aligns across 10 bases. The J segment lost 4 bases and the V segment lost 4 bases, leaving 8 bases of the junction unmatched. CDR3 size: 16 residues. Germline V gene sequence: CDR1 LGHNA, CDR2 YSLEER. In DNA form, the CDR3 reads TGCGCCAGCAGCCGACTACTAGCGGGGTTTTCAGATACGCAGTATTTT. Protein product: CASSRLLAGFSDTQYF.

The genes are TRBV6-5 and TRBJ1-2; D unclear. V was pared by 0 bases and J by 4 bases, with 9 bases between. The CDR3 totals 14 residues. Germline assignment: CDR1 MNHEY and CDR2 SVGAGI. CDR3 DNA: TGTGCCAGCAGTTACTCGACGAGTCCCTATGGCTACACCTTC. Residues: CASSYSTSPYGYTF.

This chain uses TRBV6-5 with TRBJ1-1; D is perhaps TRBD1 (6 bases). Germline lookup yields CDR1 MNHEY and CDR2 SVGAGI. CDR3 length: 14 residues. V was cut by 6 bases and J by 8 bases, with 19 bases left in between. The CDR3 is CASSVAGGHWEAFF. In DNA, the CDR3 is TGTGCCAGCAGCGTGGCTGGGGGGCACTGGGAAGCTTTCTTT.

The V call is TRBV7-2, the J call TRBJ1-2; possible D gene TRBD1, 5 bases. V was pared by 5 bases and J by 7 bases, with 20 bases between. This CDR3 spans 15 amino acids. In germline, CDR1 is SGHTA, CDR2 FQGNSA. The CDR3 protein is CASSQMGGRRFGYTF. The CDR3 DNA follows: TGTGCCAGCAGCCAAATGGGGGGGAGACGGTTTGGCTACACCTTC.

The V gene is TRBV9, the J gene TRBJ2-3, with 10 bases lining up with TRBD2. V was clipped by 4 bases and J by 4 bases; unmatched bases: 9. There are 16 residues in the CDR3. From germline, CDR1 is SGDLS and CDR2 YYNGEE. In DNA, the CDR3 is TGTGCCAGCAGCCCCCGGAGCGGGGGGGACGCAGATACGCAGTATTTT. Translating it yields CASSPRSGGDADTQYF. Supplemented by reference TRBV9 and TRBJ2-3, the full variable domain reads DSGVTQTPKHLITATGQRVTLRCSPRSGDLSVYWYQQSLDQGLQFLIQYYNGEERAKGNILERFSAQQFPDLHSELNLSSLELGDSALYFCASSPRSGGDADTQYFGPGTRLTVL.

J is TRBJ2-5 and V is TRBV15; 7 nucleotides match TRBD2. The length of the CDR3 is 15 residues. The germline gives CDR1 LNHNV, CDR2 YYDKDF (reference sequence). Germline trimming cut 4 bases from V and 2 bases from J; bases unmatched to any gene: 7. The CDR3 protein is CATSMGGAGQETQYF. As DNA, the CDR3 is TGTGCCACCAGCATGGGAGGGGCCGGACAAGAGACCCAGTACTTC.

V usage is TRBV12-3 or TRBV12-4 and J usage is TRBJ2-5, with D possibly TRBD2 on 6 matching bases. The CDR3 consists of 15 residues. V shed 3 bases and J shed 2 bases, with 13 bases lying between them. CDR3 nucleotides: TGTGCCAGCAGTTTTTCGGGAGAAGATCAAGAGACCCAGTACTTC. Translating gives CASSFSGEDQETQYF.

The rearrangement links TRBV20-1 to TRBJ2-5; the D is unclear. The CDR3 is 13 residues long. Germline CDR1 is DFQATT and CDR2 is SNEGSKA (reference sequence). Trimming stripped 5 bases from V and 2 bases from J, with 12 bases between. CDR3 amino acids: CSACPGWQETQYF. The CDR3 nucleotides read TGCAGTGCTTGCCCCGGGTGGCAAGAGACCCAGTACTTC.

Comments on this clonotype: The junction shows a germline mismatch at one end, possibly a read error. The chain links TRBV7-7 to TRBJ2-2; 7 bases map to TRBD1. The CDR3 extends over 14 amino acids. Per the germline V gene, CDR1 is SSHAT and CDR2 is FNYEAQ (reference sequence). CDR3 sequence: CVSSSGQKDGELFF. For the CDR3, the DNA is TGTGTCAGCAGCTCGGGACAGAAGGACGGGGAGCTGTTTTTT. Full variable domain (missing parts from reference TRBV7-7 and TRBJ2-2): GAGVSQSPRYKVTKRGQDVTLRCDPISSHATLYWYQQALGQGPEFLTYFNYEAQPDKSGLPSDRFSAERPEGSISTLTIQRTEQRDSAMYRCVSSSGQKDGELFFGEGSRLTVL.

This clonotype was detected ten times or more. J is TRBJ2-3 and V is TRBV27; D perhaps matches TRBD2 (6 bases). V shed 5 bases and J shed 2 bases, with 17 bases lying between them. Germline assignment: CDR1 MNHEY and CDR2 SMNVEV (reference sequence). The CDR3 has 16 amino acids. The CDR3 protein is CASSPLAAGFTDTQYF. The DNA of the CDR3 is TGTGCCAGCAGTCCATTAGCGGCGGGCTTCACAGATACGCAGTATTTT.

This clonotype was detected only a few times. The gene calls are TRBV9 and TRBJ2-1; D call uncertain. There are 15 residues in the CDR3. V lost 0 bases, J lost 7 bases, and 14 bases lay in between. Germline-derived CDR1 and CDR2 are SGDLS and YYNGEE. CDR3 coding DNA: TGTGCCAGCAGCGTAGGGTTTCTGGGCCATAATGAGCAGTTCTTC. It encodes CASSVGFLGHNEQFF.

The CDR3 protein is CASSRLRREQYF. The CDR3 coding sequence is TGTGCCAGCAGTCGACTCAGACGGGAGCAGTACTTC. The chain has TRBV6-2 or TRBV6-3 and TRBJ2-5, with D tentatively TRBD2 (6 bases). With 5 bases removed from V and 11 bases from J, the gap between germline ends came to 15 bases. CDR3 length: 12 amino acids. The germline V gene has CDR1 MNHEY and CDR2 SVGEGT.

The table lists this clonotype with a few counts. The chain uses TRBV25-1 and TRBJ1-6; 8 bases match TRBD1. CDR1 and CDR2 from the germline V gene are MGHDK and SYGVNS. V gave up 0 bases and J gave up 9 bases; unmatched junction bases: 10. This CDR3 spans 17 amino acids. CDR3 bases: TGTGCCAGCAGTGAATATGGACAGGGAACAATCAGTTCACCCCTCCACTTT. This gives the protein CASSEYGQGTISSPLHF.

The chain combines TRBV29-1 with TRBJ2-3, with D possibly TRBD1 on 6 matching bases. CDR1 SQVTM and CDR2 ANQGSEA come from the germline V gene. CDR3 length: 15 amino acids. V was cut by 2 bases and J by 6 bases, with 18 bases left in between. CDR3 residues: CSVEKRNRDRDTQYF. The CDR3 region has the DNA TGCAGCGTTGAAAAAAGGAACAGGGACCGGGATACGCAGTATTTT.

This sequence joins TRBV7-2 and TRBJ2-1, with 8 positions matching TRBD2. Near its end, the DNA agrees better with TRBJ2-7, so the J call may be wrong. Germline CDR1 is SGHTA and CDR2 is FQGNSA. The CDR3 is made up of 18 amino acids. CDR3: CASSLEVVAGGLINEQYF. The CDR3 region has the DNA TGTGCCAGCAGCTTAGAGGTGGTGGCGGGGGGTTTGATAAATGAGCAGTACTTC.